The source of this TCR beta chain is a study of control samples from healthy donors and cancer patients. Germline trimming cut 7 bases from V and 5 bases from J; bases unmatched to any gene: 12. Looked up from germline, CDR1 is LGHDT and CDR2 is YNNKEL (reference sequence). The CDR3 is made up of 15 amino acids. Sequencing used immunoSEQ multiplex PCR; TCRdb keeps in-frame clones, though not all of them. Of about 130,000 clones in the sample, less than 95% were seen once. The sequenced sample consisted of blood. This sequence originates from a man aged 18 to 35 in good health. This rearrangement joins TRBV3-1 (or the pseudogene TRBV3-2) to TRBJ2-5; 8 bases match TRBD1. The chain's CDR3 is CASNAWDRRTETQYF. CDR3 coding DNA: TGTGCCAGCAACGCCTGGGACAGGCGAACGGAGACCCAGTACTTC.